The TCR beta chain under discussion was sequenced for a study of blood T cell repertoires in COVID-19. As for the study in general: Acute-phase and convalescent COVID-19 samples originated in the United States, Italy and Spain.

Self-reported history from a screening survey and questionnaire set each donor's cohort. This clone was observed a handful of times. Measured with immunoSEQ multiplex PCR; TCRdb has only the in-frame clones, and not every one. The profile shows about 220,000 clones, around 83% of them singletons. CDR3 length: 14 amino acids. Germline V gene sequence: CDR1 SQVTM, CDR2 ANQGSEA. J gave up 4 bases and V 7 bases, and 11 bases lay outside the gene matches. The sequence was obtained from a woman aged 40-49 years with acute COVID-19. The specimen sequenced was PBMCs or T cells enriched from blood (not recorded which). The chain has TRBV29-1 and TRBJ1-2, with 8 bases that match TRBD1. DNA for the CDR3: TGCAGCGCCATTAGGCAGGGGGCGGGCTATGGCTACACCTTC. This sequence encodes CSAIRQGAGYGYTF.